The present T cell receptor (beta chain) was sequenced within a study of blood T cell repertoires in COVID-19. In the study overall: The origin of the acute and convalescent COVID-19 samples was the United States, Italy and Spain.

Sequencing was performed with immunoSEQ multiplex PCR; in TCRdb, only in-frame clones are kept and a portion is missing. The table has 130,000 or so clones, 88% seen once; the top ten hold over 9.5%. Between the trimmed V and J ends, which lost 1 base and 0 bases, there was a span of 7 bases. CDR3 length equals 14 residues. Germline V gene lookup returns CDR1 GTSNPN and CDR2 SVGIG (reference sequence). The clonotype originates from a man in his 60s with active or convalescent COVID-19. The specimen sequenced was peripheral blood. The V call is TRBV30, the J call TRBJ2-1; D is uncertain. The CDR3: CAWSESSSYNEQFF. The CDR3 DNA reads TGTGCCTGGAGTGAAAGTAGCTCCTACAATGAGCAGTTCTTC.